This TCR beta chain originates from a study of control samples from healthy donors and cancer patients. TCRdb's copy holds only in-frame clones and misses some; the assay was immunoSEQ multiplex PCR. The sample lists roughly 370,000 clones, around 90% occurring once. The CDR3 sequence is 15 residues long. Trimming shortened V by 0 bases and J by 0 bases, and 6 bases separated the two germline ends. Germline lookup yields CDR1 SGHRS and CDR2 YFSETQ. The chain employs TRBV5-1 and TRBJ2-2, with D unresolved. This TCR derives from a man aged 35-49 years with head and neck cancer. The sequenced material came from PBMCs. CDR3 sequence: CASSLGTPNTGELFF. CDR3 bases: TGCGCCAGCAGCTTGGGCACCCCGAACACCGGGGAGCTGTTTTTT.